The T cell receptor (beta chain) under discussion was sequenced for a study of radiation and T cells in renal cell carcinoma. The study, taken as a whole, reports: In blood, top tumor clones expanded by 2 weeks, shrinking by 4.

Clones were sequenced by immunoSEQ multiplex PCR, and TCRdb holds only the in-frame ones, with some missing. The sample has about 140,000 clones; less than 85% are singletons. Noted time point: baseline pretreatment blood. Specified treatment: 15 Gy SBRT to primary tumor, nephrectomy 4 weeks later. After SBRT, blood was collected at 2 and 4 weeks, plus baseline. A word on this clone: No antigen is known for it.

The sequenced sample was blood, obtained from a patient whose treatment included radiotherapy and nephrectomy. This receptor was obtained from a woman aged 50 to 65 with renal cell carcinoma.

DNA for the CDR3: TGTGCCAGCAGCCCAGACCCTCTTAGTAATTCACCCCTCCACTTT. Encoded protein: CASSPDPLSNSPLHF. The chain has TRBV9 and TRBJ1-6; unclear D gene. This CDR3 comprises 15 residues. V dropped 4 bases and J dropped 6 bases, with 14 bases sitting between them. Germline V gives CDR1 SGDLS, CDR2 YYNGEE.